What follows are 9 T cell receptor beta chains derived from one specimen sequenced in a study of radiation and T cells in renal cell carcinoma. Time point here: baseline pretreatment blood. Treatment specified: 15 Gy SBRT to primary tumor, nephrectomy 4 weeks later. TCRdb keeps only in-frame clones here, not all; method: immunoSEQ multiplex PCR. The data hold some 110,000 clones, with roughly 85% observed a single time. The sequencing here drew on blood, taken from a patient whose treatment included radiotherapy and nephrectomy. These receptors were obtained from a woman aged 55-69 years with renal cell carcinoma.

The chain employs TRBV14 and TRBJ1-1; 11 bases line up with TRBD1. The CDR3 consists of 17 residues. Germline CDR1 SGHDN, CDR2 FVKESK. The J segment lost 1 base and the V segment lost 4 bases, leaving 8 bases of the junction unmatched. DNA of the CDR3: TGTGCCAGCAGCCGGAGGACAGGGGGCTTGACGAACACTGAAGCTTTCTTT. Amino acid sequence: CASSRRTGGLTNTEAFF.

V usage is TRBV28 and J usage is TRBJ2-7; 7 positions match TRBD1. CDR1 is MDHEN and CDR2 is SYDVKM in the germline V gene. Trimming took 3 bases from V and 0 from J; bases not matched to a gene: 8. The CDR3 totals 16 residues. The CDR3 bases are TGTGCCAGCAGTTTTCCAACAGGGGTTAGCTCCTACGAGCAGTACTTC. Its translation: CASSFPTGVSSYEQYF.

V and J are TRBV7-6 and TRBJ1-1, with TRBD1 identical over 8 bases. CDR3 size: 16 residues. Germline CDR1 is SGHVS and CDR2 is FNYEAQ. V was pared by 5 bases and J by 0 bases, with 8 bases of the junction left unmatched. The CDR3, as DNA: TGTGCCAGCAGCCCCAGGGGGCTAGATTTGAACACTGAAGCTTTCTTT. It encodes CASSPRGLDLNTEAFF. Full variable domain (rest looked up from reference TRBV7-6 and TRBJ1-1): GAGVSQSPRYKVTKRGQDVALRCDPISGHVSLYWYRQALGQGPEFLTYFNYEAQQDKSGLPNDRFSAERPEGSISTLTIQRTEQRDSAMYRCASSPRGLDLNTEAFFGQGTRLTVV.

The V and J genes are TRBV5-1 and TRBJ2-1, with D possibly matching TRBD1 (6 bases). Germline V gives CDR1 SGHRS, CDR2 YFSETQ. V was clipped by 3 bases and J by 0 bases, with 13 bases between them. The CDR3 covers 16 residues. CDR3 in amino acids: CASSSGQSSSYNEQFF. CDR3 nucleotides: TGCGCCAGCAGCTCCGGACAGTCGAGCTCCTACAATGAGCAGTTCTTC.

The chain uses TRBV2 and TRBJ2-2; D unclear. CDR1 SNHLY and CDR2 FYNNEI come from the germline V gene. Trimming left V 5 bases short and J 5 bases short, with 9 bases between. The CDR3 has 13 amino acids. Here the CDR3 DNA reads TGTGCCAGCAGTCTTAGACCAACCGGGGAGCTGTTTTTT. Protein sequence: CASSLRPTGELFF.

The chain uses TRBV6-1 and TRBJ2-1; either TRBD1 or TRBD2 may supply D (7 bases each). Germline V gene sequence: CDR1 MNHNS, CDR2 SASEGT. Trimming took off 5 bases at V and 9 bases at J, with 17 bases between the two ends. This CDR3 has 14 amino acids. The CDR3 DNA is TGTGCCAGCAGTCACATTGACAGGGAGGGTGAGCAGTTCTTC. Protein: CASSHIDREGEQFF.

The J gene is TRBJ2-4, the V gene TRBV18; no clear D gene. In germline, CDR1 is KGHSH, CDR2 LQKENI. With 6 bases removed from V and 6 bases from J, the gap between germline ends came to 18 bases. This CDR3 comprises 15 residues. CDR3 DNA: TGTGCCAGCTCGACCCAAACCCTAGTCGGAAACATTCAGTACTTC. Protein sequence: CASSTQTLVGNIQYF.

The chain carries TRBV28 and TRBJ1-2; 10 bases fit TRBD1. This CDR3 spans 16 amino acids. V trimming: 4 bases; J trimming: 4 bases; junction bases outside the gene matches: 9. Germline-derived CDR1 and CDR2 are MDHEN and SYDVKM. This CDR3 reads CASSSTGGLIFYGYTF. CDR3 sequence (DNA): TGTGCCAGCAGTTCGACAGGGGGCCTAATTTTCTATGGCTACACCTTC.

The CDR3 DNA sequence: TGTGCCAGCAGCTTAGATTGGAGGGGCGGGTATGGCTACACCTTC. Translating it yields CASSLDWRGGYGYTF. The rearrangement joins TRBV11-2 to TRBJ1-2, with D perhaps TRBD1 (5 bases). The germline V and J ends were trimmed by 0 bases and 5 bases, with 13 bases remaining between them. Germline CDR1 is SGHAT and CDR2 is FQNNGV. The CDR3 totals 15 residues.